Sequencing of this TCR beta chain was carried out in a study of cytomegalovirus exposure and HLA in healthy donors. Study in general: About 85 million unique TCRs from HLA-typed donors were held in an early release of data. Out of 398 genotyped donors, about 80% belonged to the Caucasian-associated ancestry cluster.

Study conclusions and caveats: Certain sequence variants were highly shared and formed a cluster, and this cluster was likely a sequencing artifact. A link between a missense DCLRE1C variant and TCR beta V- and J-gene trimming emerged from a later analysis.

Unmatched junction bases numbered 2, after V lost 5 bases and J lost 3 bases. CDR1 is SGHTA, CDR2 FQGTGA, per germline. The CDR3 loop spans 13 amino acids. Comment on this clone: Its specificity is unknown.

This PCR relied on a set of 60 Vbeta primers and 13 Jbeta primers. TCRdb's copy holds only in-frame clones and misses some; the assay was immunoSEQ multiplex PCR. The table has 85,000 to 120,000 clones, about 76% seen once. The source is a woman aged 50 to 60 in good health and CMV-seropositive. The rearrangement links TRBV7-3 to TRBJ2-3; 7 nucleotides agree with TRBD1. The specimen was PBMCs. The CDR3, as DNA: TGTGCCAGCAGCCGGGGACAGACAGATACGCAGTATTTT. Its translation is CASSRGQTDTQYF.